Included here is one T cell receptor (beta chain) sequence, with context. The table came from immunoSEQ multiplex PCR; TCRdb's copy has only in-frame clones and leaves some out. The data contain more than 150,000 clones, around 90% of them seen just once; the ten biggest clones take up about 3%. This sample is drawn from a study of blood T cell repertoires in COVID-19. The length of the CDR3 is 13 residues. The V and J ends lost 3 bases and 4 bases, in that order; junction bases with no gene match: 2. CDR1 LNHNV and CDR2 YYDKDF come from the germline V gene (reference sequence). Sequences were obtained from peripheral blood. This TCR came from a middle-aged man with active or convalescent COVID-19. The chain has TRBV15 and TRBJ1-1; 7 nucleotides match TRBD1. CDR3 bases: TGTGCCACCAGCAGGACAGGGCTCACTGAAGCTTTCTTT. It yields the protein CATSRTGLTEAFF.